The clone carrying this T cell receptor (beta chain) appeared a few times. The antigen remains unidentified. The CDR3 is made up of 18 amino acids. V was trimmed by 3 bases and J by 4 bases, leaving 25 bases between them. The germline gives CDR1 SQVTM, CDR2 ANQGSEA. This sample is drawn from a study of T cell responses to AZD1222 COVID-19 vaccine. The wider study: Samples with a second dose at about 4 or about 12 weeks were pooled together. The study's findings and limits: Sampling captured repertoires only after the peak T cell response. Vaccine-associated CD4 TCRs spanned spike, dominant at 160-218 and 743-854. Regions left unmutated in variants are reportedly the target of nearly half of spike-specific TCRs.

TCRdb's copy holds only in-frame clones and misses some; the assay was immunoSEQ multiplex PCR. This sample yields tens of thousands of clones, of which more than 80% are seen a single time; about 50% belongs to the top ten. This clonotype originated in an adult in good health. Sequencing used peripheral blood, obtained on day 0 of AZD1222 vaccination. The chain uses TRBV29-1 and TRBJ2-1; possibly TRBD2 for D (6 bases). In DNA, the CDR3 is TGCAGCGTTGACGCCCTTTGGGGGGTGACTAGGTCTTACAATGAGCAGTTCTTC. The encoded protein is CSVDALWGVTRSYNEQFF.